These 17 T cell receptor beta chains were sequenced from one sample in a study of shared clonotypes between healthy human individuals. TCRdb keeps only in-frame clones here, not all; method: immunoSEQ multiplex PCR. The table has 450,000 to 500,000 clones, about 78% seen once. The sample taken for sequencing was PBMCs. The source is a woman aged 40-49 years in good health. Some clones in this sample may be carry-over from other donors' samples.

The rearrangement links TRBV11-3 to TRBJ2-7; 7 bases line up with TRBD1. This CDR3 region has 15 residues. V lost 5 bases, J lost 0 bases, and 7 bases stayed unmatched. Germline assignment: CDR1 SGHNT and CDR2 YENEEA. CDR3 DNA sequence: TGTGCCAGCAGCCGACCGGGACAGCTCTCCTACGAGCAGTACTTC. This codes for CASSRPGQLSYEQYF.

V usage is TRBV11-2 and J usage is TRBJ2-1, with TRBD1 matching 7 bases. The CDR3 has 15 residues. Germline V gene data show CDR1 as SGHAT and CDR2 as FQNNGV. J gave up 4 bases and V 7 bases, and 10 bases lay outside the gene matches. Here the CDR3 reads CASTRDSTQYNEQFF. The CDR3 DNA follows: TGTGCCAGCACTCGGGACAGCACCCAATACAATGAGCAGTTCTTC.

The chain uses TRBV2 and TRBJ2-7; 7 bases are shared with TRBD1. CDR3 length: 12 amino acids. J was trimmed by 2 bases and V by 9 bases; bases with no gene match: 4. Germline assignment: CDR1 SNHLY and CDR2 FYNNEI. Written as DNA, the CDR3 is TGTGCCAGTCGGGACAGACCCTACGAGCAGTACTTC. It yields the protein CASRDRPYEQYF.

The rearrangement joins TRBV2 to TRBJ1-5, with 10 positions matching TRBD1. J was trimmed by 16 bases and V by 4 bases; bases with no gene match: 7. CDR1 is SNHLY and CDR2 is FYNNEI in the germline V gene. This CDR3 comprises 12 residues. CDR3 in amino acids: CASSVGDRGEHF. DNA for the CDR3: TGTGCCAGCAGTGTAGGGGACAGGGGCGAACATTTT.

The chain links TRBV6-1 to TRBJ2-7; D is ambiguous. The V end lost 7 bases, the J end lost 1 base, and 14 bases lay between the germline ends. The CDR3 sequence is 14 residues long. Germline V gene data show CDR1 as MNHNS and CDR2 as SASEGT. The CDR3 protein is CASTLVIGSYEQYF. CDR3 DNA sequence: TGTGCCAGCACCCTTGTCATCGGGTCCTACGAGCAGTACTTC.

The V gene is TRBV6-6, the J gene TRBJ1-2, with a possible D match to TRBD1 (6 bases). In germline, CDR1 is MNHNY, CDR2 SVGAGI (reference sequence). This CDR3 region has 14 residues. V was clipped by 6 bases and J by 2 bases, with 13 bases between them. CDR3 nucleotide sequence: TGTGCCAGCAGGGCCGGGACAATAAACTATGGCTACACCTTC. It specifies CASRAGTINYGYTF.

This clone was counted between two and nine times. The gene calls are TRBV7-6 and TRBJ2-5; 11 bases match TRBD2. Losses at the gene ends were 4 bases for V and 2 bases for J; bases not matched to a gene: 3. The germline V gene encodes CDR1 SGHVS and CDR2 FNYEAQ. The CDR3 consists of 15 residues. CDR3 nucleotide sequence: TGTGCCAGCAGCTGGGGACTAGCGGTACAAGAGACCCAGTACTTC. The encoded protein is CASSWGLAVQETQYF. Based on the CDR3 plus reference TRBV7-6 and TRBJ2-5, the full variable domain is GAGVSQSPRYKVTKRGQDVALRCDPISGHVSLYWYRQALGQGPEFLTYFNYEAQQDKSGLPNDRFSAERPEGSISTLTIQRTEQRDSAMYRCASSWGLAVQETQYFGPGTRLLVL.

This clone was detected a few times. One junction end disagrees with the germline gene, perhaps due to a read error. The rearrangement joins TRBV7-7 to TRBJ1-1; no clear D gene. CDR1 and CDR2 from the germline V gene are SSHAT and FNYEAQ (reference sequence). The CDR3 sequence is 13 residues long. In DNA form, the CDR3 reads TGTGCTAGCAGCTTCGGCCCCAACACTGAAGCTTTCTTT. Amino acid sequence: CASSFGPNTEAFF.

V usage is TRBV10-3 and J usage is TRBJ2-1, with TRBD2 identical over 14 bases. V was pared by 6 bases and J by 4 bases, with 8 bases of the junction left unmatched. There are 17 residues in the CDR3. Germline V lookup: CDR1 ENHRY, CDR2 SYGVKD. CDR3 nucleotides: TGTGCCATCAGAATCGGACTAGCGGGAGGTTCGTACAATGAGCAGTTCTTC. This gives the protein CAIRIGLAGGSYNEQFF.

This clone was picked up a small number of times. The chain uses TRBV7-6 and TRBJ2-3; possibly TRBD2 for D (6 bases). This CDR3 contains 15 residues. Trimming left V 1 base short and J 3 bases short, with 11 bases between. Germline lookup yields CDR1 SGHVS and CDR2 FNYEAQ. As DNA, the CDR3 is TGTGCCAGCAGCTTAGGGCAGGGAGGAACAGATACGCAGTATTTT. This sequence encodes CASSLGQGGTDTQYF.

In its sample, this clone was seen a few times. This chain links TRBV5-5 with TRBJ2-2; TRBD1 might be the D (5 bases). The CDR3 consists of 16 residues. Trimming shortened V by 4 bases and J by 0 bases, and 13 bases separated the two germline ends. Looked up from germline, CDR1 is SGHKS and CDR2 is YYEKEE (reference sequence). CDR3 amino acids: CASSRTGVPNTGELFF. The CDR3 nucleotides read TGTGCCAGCAGCCGTACAGGAGTACCGAACACCGGGGAGCTGTTTTTT. Complete variable domain (other parts from reference TRBV5-5 and TRBJ2-2): DAGVTQSPTHLIKTRGQQVTLRCSPISGHKSVSWYQQVLGQGPQFIFQYYEKEERGRGNFPDRFSARQFPNYSSELNVNALLLGDSALYLCASSRTGVPNTGELFFGEGSRLTVL.

This chain connects TRBV10-3 to TRBJ1-5, with D uncertain. CDR3 length: 12 amino acids. Per the germline V gene, CDR1 is ENHRY and CDR2 is SYGVKD. Trimming removed 6 bases from V and 5 bases from J, with 8 bases in between. CDR3 in DNA: TGTGCCATCAGCTGGACTGATCAGCCCCAGCATTTT. Amino acid sequence: CAISWTDQPQHF.

J is TRBJ2-1 and V is TRBV7-9, with 10 nucleotides matching TRBD1. The length of the CDR3 is 15 residues. Germline CDR1 is SEHNR and CDR2 is FQNEAQ (reference sequence). The V and J ends lost 8 bases and 10 bases, in that order; junction bases with no gene match: 14. The CDR3, as DNA: TGTGCCAGCCCCCCTAGGGTCACGGACAGGGGGGAGCAGTTCTTC. Its protein product is CASPPRVTDRGEQFF.

This chain connects TRBV7-3 to TRBJ2-2, with D unclear. Trimming left V 3 bases short and J 5 bases short, with 4 bases between. In germline, CDR1 is SGHTA, CDR2 FQGTGA. This CDR3 region has 12 residues. The CDR3: CASSFPTGELFF. CDR3 nucleotide sequence: TGTGCCAGCAGCTTCCCGACCGGGGAGCTGTTTTTT.

The chain links TRBV5-1 to TRBJ2-7, with 9 bases fitting TRBD1. The junction had 3 bases not matched to a gene; V was cut back by 2 bases and J by 3 bases. The CDR3 consists of 14 residues. Germline V gene lookup returns CDR1 SGHRS and CDR2 YFSETQ. Here the CDR3 reads CASSLQGAGYEQYF. Written as DNA, the CDR3 is TGCGCCAGCAGCTTACAGGGGGCGGGCTACGAGCAGTACTTC.

This sequence joins TRBV6-1 and TRBJ1-2; D might be TRBD1 (5 bases). Germline V gene lookup returns CDR1 MNHNS and CDR2 SASEGT. This CDR3 comprises 16 residues. V dropped 4 bases and J dropped 6 bases, with 21 bases sitting between them. This chain's CDR3 is CASSGVGGDVRDGYTF. DNA of the CDR3: TGTGCCAGCAGTGGGGTTGGGGGGGACGTTCGGGATGGCTACACCTTC.

This chain joins TRBV7-9 and TRBJ1-1; D unclear. Trimming shortened V by 5 bases and J by 1 base, and 8 bases separated the two germline ends. Germline V gene sequence: CDR1 SEHNR, CDR2 FQNEAQ (reference sequence). The length of the CDR3 is 13 residues. The CDR3 coding sequence is TGTGCCAGCAGCATGACATCGAACACTGAAGCTTTCTTT. This gives the protein CASSMTSNTEAFF.